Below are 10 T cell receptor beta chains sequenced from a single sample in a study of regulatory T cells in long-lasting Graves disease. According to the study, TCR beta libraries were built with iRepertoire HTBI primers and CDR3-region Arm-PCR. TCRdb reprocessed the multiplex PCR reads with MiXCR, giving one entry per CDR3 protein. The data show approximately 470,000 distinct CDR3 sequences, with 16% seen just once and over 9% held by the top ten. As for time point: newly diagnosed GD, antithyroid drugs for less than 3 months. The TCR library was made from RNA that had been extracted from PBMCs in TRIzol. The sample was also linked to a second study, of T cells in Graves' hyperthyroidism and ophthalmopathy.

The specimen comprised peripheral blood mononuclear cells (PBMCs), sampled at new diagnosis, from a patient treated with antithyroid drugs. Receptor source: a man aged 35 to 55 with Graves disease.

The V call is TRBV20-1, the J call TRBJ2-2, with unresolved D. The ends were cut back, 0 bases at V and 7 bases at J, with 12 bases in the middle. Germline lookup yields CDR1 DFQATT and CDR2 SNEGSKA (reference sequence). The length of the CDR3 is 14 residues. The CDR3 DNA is TGCAGTGCTAGAGAATGGGGTTTCGGCGGGGAGCTGTTTTTT. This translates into CSAREWGFGGELFF.

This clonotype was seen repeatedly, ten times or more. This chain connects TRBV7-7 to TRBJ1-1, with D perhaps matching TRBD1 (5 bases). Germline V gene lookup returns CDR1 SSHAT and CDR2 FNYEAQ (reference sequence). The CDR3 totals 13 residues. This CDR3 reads CASRQLMNTEAFF. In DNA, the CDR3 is TGTGCTAGTCGACAGCTTATGAACACTGAAGCTTTCTTT.

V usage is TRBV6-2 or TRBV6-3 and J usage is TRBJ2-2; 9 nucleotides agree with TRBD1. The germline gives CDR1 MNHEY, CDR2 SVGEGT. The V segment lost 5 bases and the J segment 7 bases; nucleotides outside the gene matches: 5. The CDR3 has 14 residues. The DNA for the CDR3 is TGTGCCAGCAGTGAACAGGGGGCTGTCGGGGAGCTGTTTTTT. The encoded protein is CASSEQGAVGELFF.

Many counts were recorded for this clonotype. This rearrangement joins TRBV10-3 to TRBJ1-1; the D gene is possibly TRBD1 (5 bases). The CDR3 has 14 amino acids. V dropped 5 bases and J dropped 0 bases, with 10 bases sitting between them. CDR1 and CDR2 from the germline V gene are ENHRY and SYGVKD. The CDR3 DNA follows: TGTGCCATCAGTCCGGTGGGGGTGAACACTGAAGCTTTCTTT. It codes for CAISPVGVNTEAFF.

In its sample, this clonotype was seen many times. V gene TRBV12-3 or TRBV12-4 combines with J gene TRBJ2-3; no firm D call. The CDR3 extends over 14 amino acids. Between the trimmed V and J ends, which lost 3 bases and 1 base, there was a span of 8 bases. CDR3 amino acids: CASSFTQGTDTQYF. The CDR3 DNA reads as TGTGCCAGCAGTTTCACCCAGGGCACAGATACGCAGTATTTT.

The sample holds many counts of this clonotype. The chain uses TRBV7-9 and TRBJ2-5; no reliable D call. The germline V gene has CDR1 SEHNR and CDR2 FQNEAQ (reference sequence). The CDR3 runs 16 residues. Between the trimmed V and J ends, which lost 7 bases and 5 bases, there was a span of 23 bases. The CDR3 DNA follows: TGTGCCAGCATCCACCGAAATCGCAGGCGCGATGAGACCCAGTACTTC. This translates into CASIHRNRRRDETQYF.

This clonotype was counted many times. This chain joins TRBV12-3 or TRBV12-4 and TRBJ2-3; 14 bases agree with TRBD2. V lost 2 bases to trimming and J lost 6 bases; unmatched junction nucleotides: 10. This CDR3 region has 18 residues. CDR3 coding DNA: TGTGCCAGCAGTTTACCTTTGACTAGCGGGAGGGCAAGCGATACGCAGTATTTT. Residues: CASSLPLTSGRASDTQYF.

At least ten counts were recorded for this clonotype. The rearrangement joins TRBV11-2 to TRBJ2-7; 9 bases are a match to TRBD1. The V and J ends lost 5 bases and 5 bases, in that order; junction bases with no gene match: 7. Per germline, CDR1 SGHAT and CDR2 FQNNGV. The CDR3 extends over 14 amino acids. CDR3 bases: TGTGCCAGCAGCCCCCAGACAGGGGGGAACGAGCAGTACTTC. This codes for CASSPQTGGNEQYF.

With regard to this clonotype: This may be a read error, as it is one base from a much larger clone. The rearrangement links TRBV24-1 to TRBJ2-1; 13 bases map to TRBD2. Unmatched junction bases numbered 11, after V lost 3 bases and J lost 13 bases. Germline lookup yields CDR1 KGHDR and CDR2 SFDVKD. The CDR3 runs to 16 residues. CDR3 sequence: CATSDPTSGGAETQFF. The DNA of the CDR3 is TGTGCCACCAGTGATCCAACTAGCGGGGGGGCAGAGACCCAGTTCTTC.

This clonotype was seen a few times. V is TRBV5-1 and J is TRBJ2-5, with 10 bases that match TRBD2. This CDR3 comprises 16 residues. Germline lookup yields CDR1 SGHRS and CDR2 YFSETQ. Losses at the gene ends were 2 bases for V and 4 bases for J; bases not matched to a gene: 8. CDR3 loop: CASSFNLAGVRETQYF. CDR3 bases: TGCGCCAGCAGCTTCAACCTAGCGGGAGTCAGAGAGACCCAGTACTTC.